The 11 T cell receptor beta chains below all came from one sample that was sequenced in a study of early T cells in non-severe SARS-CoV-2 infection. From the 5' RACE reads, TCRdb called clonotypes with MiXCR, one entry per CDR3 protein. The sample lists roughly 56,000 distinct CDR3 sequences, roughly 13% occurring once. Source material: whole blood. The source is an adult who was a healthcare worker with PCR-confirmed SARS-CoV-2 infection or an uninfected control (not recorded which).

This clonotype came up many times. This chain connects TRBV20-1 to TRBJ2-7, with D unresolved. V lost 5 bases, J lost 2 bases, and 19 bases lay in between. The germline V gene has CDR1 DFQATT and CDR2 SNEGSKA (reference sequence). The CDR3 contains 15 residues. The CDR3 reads CSAPDLAAVPYEQYF. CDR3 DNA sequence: TGCAGTGCTCCTGATTTAGCCGCGGTCCCCTACGAGCAGTACTTC.

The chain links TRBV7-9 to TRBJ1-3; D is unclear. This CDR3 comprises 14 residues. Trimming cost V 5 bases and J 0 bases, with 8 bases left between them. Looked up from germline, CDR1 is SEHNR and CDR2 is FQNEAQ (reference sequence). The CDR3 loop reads CASSPPNSGNTIYF. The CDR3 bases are TGTGCCAGCAGCCCTCCTAACTCTGGAAACACCATATATTTT.

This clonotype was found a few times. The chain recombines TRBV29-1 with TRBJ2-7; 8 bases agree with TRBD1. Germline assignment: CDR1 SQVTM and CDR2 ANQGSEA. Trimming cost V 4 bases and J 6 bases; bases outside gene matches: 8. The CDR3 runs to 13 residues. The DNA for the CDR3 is TGCAGCGTTGTAAAGGACAGGGTCGCCGAGCAGTACTTC. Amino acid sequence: CSVVKDRVAEQYF.

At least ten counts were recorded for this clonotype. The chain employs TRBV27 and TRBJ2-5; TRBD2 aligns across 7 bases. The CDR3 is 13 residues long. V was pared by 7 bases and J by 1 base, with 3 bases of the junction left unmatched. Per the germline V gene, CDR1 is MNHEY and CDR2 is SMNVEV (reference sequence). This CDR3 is CASKVAGQETQYF. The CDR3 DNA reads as TGTGCCAGCAAAGTAGCGGGCCAAGAGACCCAGTACTTC.

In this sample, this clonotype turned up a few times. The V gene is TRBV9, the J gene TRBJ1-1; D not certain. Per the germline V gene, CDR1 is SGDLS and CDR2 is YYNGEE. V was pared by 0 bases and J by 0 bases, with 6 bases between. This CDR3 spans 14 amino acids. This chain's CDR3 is CASSVDTVNTEAFF. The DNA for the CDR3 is TGTGCCAGCAGCGTAGATACAGTGAACACTGAAGCTTTCTTT.

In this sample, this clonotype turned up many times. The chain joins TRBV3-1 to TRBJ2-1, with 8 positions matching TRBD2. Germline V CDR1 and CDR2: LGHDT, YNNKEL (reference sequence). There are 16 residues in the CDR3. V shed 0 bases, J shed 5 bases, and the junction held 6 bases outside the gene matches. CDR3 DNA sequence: TGTGCCAGCAGCCAAGATTGGGCGGGGGGTGACAATGAGCAGTTCTTC. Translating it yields CASSQDWAGGDNEQFF.

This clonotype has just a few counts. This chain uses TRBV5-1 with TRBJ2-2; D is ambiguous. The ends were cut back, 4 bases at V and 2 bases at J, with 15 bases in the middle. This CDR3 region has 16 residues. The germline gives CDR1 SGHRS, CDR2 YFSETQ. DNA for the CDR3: TGCGCCAGCAGCCGCGGCGGACGGGCAAACACCGGGGAGCTGTTTTTT. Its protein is CASSRGGRANTGELFF.

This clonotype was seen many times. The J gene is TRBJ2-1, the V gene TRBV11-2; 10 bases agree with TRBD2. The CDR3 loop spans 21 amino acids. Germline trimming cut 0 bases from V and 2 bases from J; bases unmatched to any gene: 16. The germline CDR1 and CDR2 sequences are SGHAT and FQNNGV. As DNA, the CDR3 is TGTGCCAGCAGCTTAGATCGCGGACTAGCGGACTTTATGGGGGCCTACAATGAGCAGTTCTTC. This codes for CASSLDRGLADFMGAYNEQFF.

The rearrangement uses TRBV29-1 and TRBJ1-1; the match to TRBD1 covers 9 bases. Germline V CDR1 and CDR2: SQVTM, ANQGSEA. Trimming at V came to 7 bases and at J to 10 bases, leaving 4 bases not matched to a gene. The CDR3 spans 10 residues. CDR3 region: CSGYRGRAFF. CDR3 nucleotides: TGCAGCGGCTACAGGGGGCGAGCTTTCTTT.

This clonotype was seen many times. In DNA form, the CDR3 reads TGTGCCAGCAGTTTAACTGGGACAGGGGGCGCAGATACGCAGTATTTT. Protein: CASSLTGTGGADTQYF. The rearrangement joins TRBV27 to TRBJ2-3; TRBD1 matches 12 bases. The CDR3 runs to 16 residues. Per germline, CDR1 MNHEY and CDR2 SMNVEV (reference sequence). V shed 2 bases and J 4 bases; nucleotides not matched to a gene: 4.

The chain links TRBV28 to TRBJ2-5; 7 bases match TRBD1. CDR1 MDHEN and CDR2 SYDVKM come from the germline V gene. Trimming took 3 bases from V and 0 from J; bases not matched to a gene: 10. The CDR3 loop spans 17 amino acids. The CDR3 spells CASSFLGTETYQETQYF. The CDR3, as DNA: TGTGCCAGCAGTTTCCTTGGGACAGAAACCTACCAAGAGACCCAGTACTTC.